This entry is about one TCR beta chain. The CDR3 has 14 residues. Germline V gene lookup returns CDR1 SGHNT and CDR2 YYREEE (reference sequence). V was clipped by 1 base and J by 3 bases; unmatched bases: 3. The table came from immunoSEQ multiplex PCR; TCRdb's copy has only in-frame clones and leaves some out. The sample yields tens of thousands of clones, 90% to 95% seen once. This specimen comes from a study of T cell changes during pregnancy in multiple sclerosis. The chain uses TRBV5-4 and TRBJ2-7; 8 bases align to TRBD1. The sequencing here drew on peripheral blood, taken in the first trimester of pregnancy. This TCR derives from a female donor with multiple sclerosis, enrolled in a pregnancy study. CDR3 nucleotides: TGTGCCAGCAGCTTGACGGACAGGGACTACGAGCAGTACTTC. Its protein product is CASSLTDRDYEQYF.